One sample yielded the 30 T cell receptor beta chains listed below, sequenced in a study of cytomegalovirus exposure and HLA in healthy donors. The method was immunoSEQ multiplex PCR; TCRdb's version includes in-frame clones alone and lacks a portion of them. This sample carries approximately 300,000 clones, 70% to 90% of them seen once, and the ten largest clones take approximately 0.84%. The specimen sequenced was PBMCs. All receptors come from a woman aged 18-29 years in good health and CMV-seronegative.

The rearrangement joins TRBV27 to TRBJ2-6; tentatively, D is TRBD2 (6 bases). There are 14 residues in the CDR3. Trimming removed 10 bases at V and 2 bases at J, with 12 bases between. Germline V gene lookup returns CDR1 MNHEY and CDR2 SMNVEV (reference sequence). CDR3 in amino acids: CATTTGAGANVLTF. DNA for the CDR3: TGTGCCACCACCACGGGGGCTGGGGCCAACGTCCTGACTTTC.

The V and J genes are TRBV7-2 and TRBJ1-5; possible D gene TRBD1, 6 bases. V shed 5 bases and J shed 1 base, with 12 bases lying between them. The CDR3 is made up of 15 amino acids. Germline V gene sequence: CDR1 SGHTA, CDR2 FQGNSA. This CDR3 reads CASSLTGTSNQPQHF. In DNA form, the CDR3 reads TGTGCCAGCAGCCTCACAGGGACCAGCAATCAGCCCCAGCATTTT.

The gene calls are TRBV28 and TRBJ2-7, with TRBD2 matching over 7 bases. Germline-derived CDR1 and CDR2 are MDHEN and SYDVKM. V lost 5 bases and J lost 1; bases outside the gene matches: 5. CDR3 size: 14 residues. In DNA, the CDR3 is TGTGCCAGCAGTCCGTGGACTAGTTCCTACGAGCAGTACTTC. This translates into CASSPWTSSYEQYF.

The CDR3 region is CASSPLNRNYEQYF. The CDR3 bases are TGTGCCAGCTCACCGCTAAACAGGAACTACGAGCAGTACTTC. The rearrangement joins TRBV18 to TRBJ2-7, with D possibly being TRBD1 (5 bases). Trimming shortened V by 3 bases and J by 3 bases, and 12 bases separated the two germline ends. The CDR3 is made up of 14 amino acids. Germline V gene lookup returns CDR1 KGHSH and CDR2 LQKENI.

The DNA of the CDR3 is TGTGCCAGCAGCTTATCGGGACTAGCTGAGTTCTTC. Translating it yields CASSLSGLAEFF. V gene TRBV7-2 combines with J gene TRBJ2-1, with 9 positions matching TRBD2. CDR1 is SGHTA, CDR2 FQGNSA, per germline. CDR3 length: 12 amino acids. Unmatched junction bases numbered 4, after V lost 2 bases and J lost 14 bases.

The V and J genes are TRBV9 and TRBJ2-2, with 8 positions matching TRBD1. Germline assignment: CDR1 SGDLS and CDR2 YYNGEE. V dropped 4 bases and J dropped 3; count of bases not matched to a gene: 5. The CDR3 loop spans 15 amino acids. The CDR3: CASSPTGADTGELFF. CDR3 bases: TGTGCCAGCAGCCCGACAGGGGCGGACACCGGGGAGCTGTTTTTT.

The chain is built from TRBV6-6 and TRBJ2-7, with a tentative D call TRBD1 (5 bases). V lost 0 bases to trimming and J lost 2 bases, with 5 bases between them. There are 13 residues in the CDR3. CDR1 is MNHNY and CDR2 is SVGAGI in the germline V gene (reference sequence). This CDR3 is CASSYSGPYEQYF. In DNA form, the CDR3 reads TGTGCCAGCAGTTACTCGGGGCCCTACGAGCAGTACTTC.

This rearrangement joins TRBV5-1 to TRBJ2-3, with TRBD1 identical over 8 bases. CDR3 length: 14 residues. The J segment lost 3 bases and the V segment lost 3 bases, leaving 3 bases of the junction unmatched. From germline, CDR1 is SGHRS and CDR2 YFSETQ. CDR3 loop: CASSSDRVTDTQYF. In DNA, the CDR3 is TGCGCCAGCAGCTCGGACAGGGTTACAGATACGCAGTATTTT.

The chain employs TRBV20-1 and TRBJ1-4; 9 bases agree with TRBD1. The CDR3 totals 11 residues. The V gene end was trimmed by 6 bases and the J gene end by 17 bases; junction bases not matched to a gene: 10. Germline CDR1 and CDR2: DFQATT and SNEGSKA (reference sequence). The CDR3 coding sequence is TGCAGTGCGCCGACCCGGGACAGGGTATTTTTT. Protein: CSAPTRDRVFF.

The J gene is TRBJ1-3, the V gene TRBV14, with 8 bases fitting TRBD1. The CDR3 spans 16 residues. Germline-derived CDR1 and CDR2 are SGHDN and FVKESK. Trimming took 5 bases from V and 4 from J; bases not matched to a gene: 10. CDR3 in amino acids: CASSVDPDRVGNTIYF. CDR3 nucleotides: TGTGCCAGCAGCGTCGACCCGGACAGGGTGGGAAACACCATATATTTT.

This chain connects TRBV28 to TRBJ1-2, with TRBD1 as a possible D gene (6 bases). The CDR3 loop spans 13 amino acids. The V end lost 6 bases, the J end lost 0 bases, and 8 bases lay between the germline ends. Germline V gives CDR1 MDHEN, CDR2 SYDVKM. DNA of the CDR3: TGTGCCAGCAGACGGACAGCTAACTATGGCTACACCTTC. It translates to CASRRTANYGYTF.

V usage is TRBV5-1 and J usage is TRBJ2-2, with a weak D call TRBD1 (5 bases). The germline V gene encodes CDR1 SGHRS and CDR2 YFSETQ. The CDR3 has 15 residues. Trimming took 1 base from V and 2 from J, leaving 9 bases between them. For the CDR3, the DNA is TGCGCCAGCAGCTTGACGCAGGGTAACACCGGGGAGCTGTTTTTT. Its translation is CASSLTQGNTGELFF. Filled out from reference TRBV5-1 and TRBJ2-2, the complete variable domain reads KAGVTQTPRYLIKTRGQQVTLSCSPISGHRSVSWYQQTPGQGLQFLFEYFSETQRNKGNFPGRFSGRQFSNSRSEMNVSTLELGDSALYLCASSLTQGNTGELFFGEGSRLTVL.

The chain uses TRBV28 and TRBJ1-2, with 8 bases fitting TRBD1. The CDR3 spans 13 residues. Germline loops: CDR1 MDHEN, CDR2 SYDVKM. V shed 6 bases and J 12 bases; nucleotides not matched to a gene: 12. CDR3 sequence (DNA): TGTGCCAGCAGCCTCCAGGGACAGGAGTTCCACACCTTC. Translated, it gives CASSLQGQEFHTF.

The gene calls are TRBV6-1 and TRBJ2-1; TRBD2 matches at 7 bases. The CDR3 length is 19 residues. The junction had 11 bases not matched to a gene; V was cut back by 0 bases and J by 0 bases. Germline CDR1 MNHNS, CDR2 SASEGT. The CDR3 nucleotides are TGTGCCAGCAGTGAAGCAGGAGGGCTAGCGGCTATCTCCTACAATGAGCAGTTCTTC. Its protein is CASSEAGGLAAISYNEQFF.

The rearrangement uses TRBV18 and TRBJ2-2, with 7 bases matching TRBD1. This CDR3 is built from 15 residues. V was clipped by 6 bases and J by 0 bases; unmatched bases: 4. Germline V gives CDR1 KGHSH, CDR2 LQKENI. This chain's CDR3 is CASSPGQSNTGELFF. For the CDR3, the DNA is TGTGCCAGCTCCCCGGGACAGTCGAACACCGGGGAGCTGTTTTTT. The whole variable domain, filled in from reference TRBV18 and TRBJ2-2, reads NAGVMQNPRHLVRRRGQEARLRCSPMKGHSHVYWYRQLPEEGLKFMVYLQKENIIDESGMPKERFSAEFPKEGPSILRIQQVVRGDSAAYFCASSPGQSNTGELFFGEGSRLTVL.

The chain couples TRBV29-1 to TRBJ2-1; 9 positions match TRBD2. From germline, CDR1 is SQVTM and CDR2 ANQGSEA. This CDR3 spans 12 amino acids. V shed 4 bases and J 14 bases; nucleotides not matched to a gene: 9. CDR3 loop: CSVVTFSGRKFF. The CDR3 DNA is TGCAGCGTTGTTACGTTTAGCGGGAGAAAGTTCTTC.

Concerning this clone: The junction and the germline gene differ at one end; a read error may be behind it. The chain combines TRBV7-3 with TRBJ1-1, with D perhaps matching TRBD1 (6 bases). CDR1 is SGHTA, CDR2 FQGTGA, per germline. This CDR3 region has 13 residues. The CDR3 spells CASSPHRDTEAFF. DNA of the CDR3: TGTGCCAGCAGCCCGCACCGGGACACCGAAGCTTTCTTT.

V gene TRBV7-2 combines with J gene TRBJ1-5; D not certain. Germline V CDR1 and CDR2: SGHTA, FQGNSA. Trimming left V 1 base short and J 7 bases short, with 5 bases between. CDR3 length: 12 residues. The DNA of the CDR3 is TGTGCCAGCAGCTTAGATCTACAGCCCCAGCATTTT. Translated, it gives CASSLDLQPQHF.

The chain couples TRBV18 to TRBJ1-1; the D gene is possibly TRBD1 (6 bases). Germline assignment: CDR1 KGHSH and CDR2 LQKENI. The CDR3 runs to 16 residues. Deletions cut 2 bases from V and 1 base from J, with 14 bases between. CDR3 sequence: CASSPNTARGNTEAFF. The CDR3 bases are TGTGCCAGCTCACCAAACACCGCCAGGGGGAACACTGAAGCTTTCTTT.

The rearrangement joins TRBV27 to TRBJ2-1; 9 bases map to TRBD2. There are 16 residues in the CDR3. Unmatched junction bases numbered 13, after V lost 5 bases and J lost 8 bases. Germline CDR1 reads MNHEY; CDR2 reads SMNVEV (reference sequence). The CDR3 DNA reads TGTGCCAGCAGTACCATAGCGGGAGAATTTATGGATGAGCAGTTCTTC. Residues: CASSTIAGEFMDEQFF.

The V and J genes are TRBV9 and TRBJ1-2; possible D gene TRBD1, 5 bases. Trimming pared 3 bases from V and 7 bases from J, leaving 7 bases between. This CDR3 is built from 11 residues. CDR1 is SGDLS, CDR2 YYNGEE, per germline. The CDR3 is CASSADSGYTF. In DNA, the CDR3 is TGTGCCAGCAGCGCCGACAGTGGCTACACCTTC. The full variable domain, its missing parts supplied by reference TRBV9 and TRBJ1-2, is DSGVTQTPKHLITATGQRVTLRCSPRSGDLSVYWYQQSLDQGLQFLIQYYNGEERAKGNILERFSAQQFPDLHSELNLSSLELGDSALYFCASSADSGYTFGSGTRLTVV.

This sequence joins TRBV7-3 and TRBJ2-1; TRBD2 aligns across 7 bases. The V segment lost 0 bases and the J segment 4 bases; nucleotides outside the gene matches: 6. The germline gives CDR1 SGHTA, CDR2 FQGTGA. The CDR3 has 16 amino acids. The CDR3 nucleotides read TGTGCCAGCAGCTTAACGAGGAGCGGGGCTTACAATGAGCAGTTCTTC. Its translation: CASSLTRSGAYNEQFF.

The chain joins TRBV5-4 to TRBJ2-1, with 11 bases matching TRBD2. Germline CDR1 reads SGHNT; CDR2 reads YYREEE (reference sequence). The V segment lost 4 bases and the J segment 6 bases; nucleotides outside the gene matches: 6. The CDR3 spans 15 residues. The CDR3 reads CASSQIAGGINEQFF. The CDR3 DNA follows: TGTGCCAGCAGCCAGATAGCGGGAGGGATCAATGAGCAGTTCTTC.

V gene TRBV18 combines with J gene TRBJ1-2; no firm D call. Germline V CDR1 and CDR2: KGHSH, LQKENI. The CDR3 covers 15 residues. V lost 4 bases and J lost 0, with 12 bases in between. DNA of the CDR3: TGTGCCAGCTCACAAGACCAGAGGGCTAACTATGGCTACACCTTC. Protein: CASSQDQRANYGYTF.

The gene calls are TRBV6-1 and TRBJ1-4; 7 nucleotides agree with TRBD1. The germline V gene encodes CDR1 MNHNS and CDR2 SASEGT. The CDR3 consists of 13 residues. The trim removed 5 bases at V and 7 bases at J, leaving 4 bases unmatched. Here the CDR3 reads CASSKGAGEKLFF. As DNA, the CDR3 is TGTGCCAGCAGTAAGGGGGCCGGTGAAAAACTGTTTTTT.

This chain joins TRBV7-6 and TRBJ2-1; 9 bases align to TRBD2. The V gene end was trimmed by 1 base and the J gene end by 6 bases; junction bases not matched to a gene: 1. The germline gives CDR1 SGHVS, CDR2 FNYEAQ. The CDR3 runs 14 residues. Here the CDR3 DNA reads TGTGCCAGCAGCTTAGGCGGGAGGGCCAATGAGCAGTTCTTC. This sequence encodes CASSLGGRANEQFF.

The gene calls are TRBV29-1 and TRBJ2-2; 9 positions agree with TRBD2. The germline V gene encodes CDR1 SQVTM and CDR2 ANQGSEA. V lost 7 bases and J lost 6; bases outside the gene matches: 12. The CDR3 extends over 15 amino acids. CDR3 DNA: TGCAGCGCCTCGAGCGGGGGGCGAGGGGCCGGGGAGCTGTTTTTT. This sequence encodes CSASSGGRGAGELFF.

J is TRBJ2-5 and V is TRBV18; D perhaps matches TRBD1 (6 bases). Trimming took 2 bases from V and 5 from J, leaving 9 bases between them. The CDR3 runs to 13 residues. Germline values: CDR1 KGHSH, CDR2 LQKENI. The CDR3 sequence is CASSPGRGETQYF. DNA for the CDR3: TGTGCCAGCTCACCAGGAAGGGGGGAGACCCAGTACTTC. The full variable domain, with the rest looked up from reference TRBV18 and TRBJ2-5, is NAGVMQNPRHLVRRRGQEARLRCSPMKGHSHVYWYRQLPEEGLKFMVYLQKENIIDESGMPKERFSAEFPKEGPSILRIQQVVRGDSAAYFCASSPGRGETQYFGPGTRLLVL.

The chain carries TRBV5-1 and TRBJ1-2; D remains ambiguous. The CDR3 totals 14 residues. The germline V gene encodes CDR1 SGHRS and CDR2 YFSETQ. The V gene lost 0 bases and the J gene lost 8 bases, with 14 bases spanning the gap. The DNA of the CDR3 is TGCGCCAGCAGCTTGGCCCCAACTCTAGTCGGCTACACCTTC. It specifies CASSLAPTLVGYTF.

The chain couples TRBV4-1 to TRBJ2-5, with 11 bases identical to TRBD2. V lost 2 bases, J lost 6 bases, and 11 bases stayed unmatched. This CDR3 comprises 17 residues. Per germline, CDR1 MGHRA and CDR2 YSYEKL. The CDR3 is CASSQKNLAGGGKTQYF. The DNA of the CDR3 is TGCGCCAGCAGCCAAAAGAACCTAGCGGGAGGCGGGAAGACCCAGTACTTC.